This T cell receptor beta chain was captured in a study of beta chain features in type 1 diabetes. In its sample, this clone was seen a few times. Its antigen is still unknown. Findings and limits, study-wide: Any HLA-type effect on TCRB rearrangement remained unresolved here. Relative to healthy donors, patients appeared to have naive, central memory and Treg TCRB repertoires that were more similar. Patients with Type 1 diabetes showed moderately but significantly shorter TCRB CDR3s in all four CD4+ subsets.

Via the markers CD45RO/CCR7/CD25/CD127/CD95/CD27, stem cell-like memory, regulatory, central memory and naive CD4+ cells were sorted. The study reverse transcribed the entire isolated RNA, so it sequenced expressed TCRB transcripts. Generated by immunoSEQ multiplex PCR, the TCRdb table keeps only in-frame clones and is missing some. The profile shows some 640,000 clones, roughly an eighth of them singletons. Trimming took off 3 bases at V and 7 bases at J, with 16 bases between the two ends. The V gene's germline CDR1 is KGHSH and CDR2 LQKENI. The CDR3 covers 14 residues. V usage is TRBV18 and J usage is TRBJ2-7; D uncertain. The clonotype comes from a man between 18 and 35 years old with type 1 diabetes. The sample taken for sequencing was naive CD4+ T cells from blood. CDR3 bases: TGTGCCAGCTCACCGTCCGGGCCCCGGAGTGAGCAGTACTTC. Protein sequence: CASSPSGPRSEQYF.